Shown below are 15 T cell receptor beta chains from a single sample sequenced in a study of T-cell reconstitution after alpha-beta-depleted transplantation in children. The TCRbeta library was prepared with unique molecular identifiers. TCRdb called the PCR reads again in MiXCR, with one record for every CDR3 protein. Of about 640,000 distinct CDR3 sequences in the sample, 13% were seen once. Material: PBMCs, mostly from graft donor cells, obtained 360 days after TCRalphabeta/CD19-depleted stem cell transplant. These TCRs come from a male patient between 5 and 17 years old who had a stem cell transplant for acute myeloid leukemia, so the T cells may come from the graft donor.

The CDR3 sequence: CASSLEGQVPGSPLHF. CDR3 DNA: TGTGCCAGCAGCTTAGAGGGGCAGGTCCCAGGCTCACCCCTCCACTTT. The genes are TRBV7-2 and TRBJ1-6, with TRBD1 as a possible D gene (5 bases). Germline assignment: CDR1 SGHTA and CDR2 FQGNSA. This CDR3 region has 16 residues. V was trimmed by 1 base and J by 10 bases, leaving 17 bases between them.

This clonotype has at least ten counts. The genes are TRBV24-1 and TRBJ1-1, with TRBD1 matching 9 bases. The CDR3 is 15 residues long. J gave up 3 bases and V 3 bases, and 4 bases lay outside the gene matches. From germline, CDR1 is KGHDR and CDR2 SFDVKD. The CDR3, as DNA: TGTGCCACCAGTGATCCAAGGACAGGGGACACTGAAGCTTTCTTT. Its protein is CATSDPRTGDTEAFF.

The chain links TRBV5-1 to TRBJ2-7, with 10 bases identical to TRBD1. Germline CDR1 reads SGHRS; CDR2 reads YFSETQ. The CDR3 length is 15 residues. Trimming cost V 4 bases and J 1 base; bases outside gene matches: 5. The CDR3, as DNA: TGCGCCAGCAGCGTCAGACAGGGGGCGTCCTACGAGCAGTACTTC. The encoded protein is CASSVRQGASYEQYF.

This clonotype was observed at least ten times. This sequence joins TRBV29-1 and TRBJ2-7; tentative D call: TRBD2 (7 bases). The germline V gene encodes CDR1 SQVTM and CDR2 ANQGSEA. Trimming removed 7 bases from V and 3 bases from J, with 16 bases in between. CDR3 length equals 13 residues. The CDR3 region is CSALGGGSYEQYF. The CDR3 DNA is TGCAGCGCCCTGGGGGGCGGGAGCTACGAGCAGTACTTC.

The rearrangement links TRBV11-2 to TRBJ2-7, with TRBD1 matching over 8 bases. The CDR3 is made up of 15 amino acids. V gave up 5 bases and J gave up 4 bases; unmatched junction bases: 10. Germline CDR1 is SGHAT and CDR2 is FQNNGV. Here the CDR3 DNA reads TGTGCCAGCAGCGTCGACAGGGGACCCGGGTACGAGCAGTACTTC. Encoded protein: CASSVDRGPGYEQYF.

This clonotype has a count of ten or more. The V call is TRBV11-1, the J call TRBJ2-7; D remains ambiguous. This CDR3 has 13 amino acids. With 1 base removed from V and 3 bases from J, the gap between germline ends came to 7 bases. CDR1 is SGHAT and CDR2 is FQDESV in the germline V gene (reference sequence). The CDR3 DNA is TGTGCCAGCAGCTTAGGACCGTTCTACGAGCAGTACTTC. Amino acids: CASSLGPFYEQYF.

This clonotype has more than one count but fewer than ten. This chain connects TRBV28 to TRBJ2-7; D may match TRBD1 or TRBD2 (5 bases each). Germline loops: CDR1 MDHEN, CDR2 SYDVKM. V was shortened by 6 bases and J by 2 bases, with 8 bases between the two germline ends. This CDR3 comprises 12 residues. CDR3 loop: CASRGTPYEQYF. CDR3 bases: TGTGCCAGCAGAGGGACCCCCTACGAGCAGTACTTC.

This clonotype turned up a few times. The rearrangement links TRBV11-2 to TRBJ1-1; D unresolved. Trimming cost V 0 bases and J 11 bases, with 10 bases left between them. The germline V gene has CDR1 SGHAT and CDR2 FQNNGV. This CDR3 spans 12 amino acids. The CDR3 region has the DNA TGTGCCAGCAGCTTAGATAAGAGGGATGCTTTCTTT. Its translation is CASSLDKRDAFF.

The chain links TRBV28 to TRBJ2-1, with D possibly being TRBD1 (6 bases). Germline-derived CDR1 and CDR2 are MDHEN and SYDVKM. V was trimmed by 6 bases and J by 9 bases, leaving 18 bases between them. The CDR3 sequence is 14 residues long. CDR3 nucleotide sequence: TGTGCCAGCAGGCTGGGACAACCTTGGGGTGAGCAGTTCTTC. It is translated as CASRLGQPWGEQFF.

In this sample, this clonotype turned up a few times. This chain joins TRBV15 and TRBJ1-2; no clear D gene. The CDR3 is 15 amino acids. Trimming removed 1 base at V and 0 bases at J, with 9 bases between. Germline V gives CDR1 LNHNV, CDR2 YYDKDF (reference sequence). CDR3 sequence: CATSRVGTANYGYTF. The CDR3 coding sequence is TGTGCCACCAGCAGAGTCGGAACAGCTAACTATGGCTACACCTTC.

This clonotype has just a few counts. The chain is built from TRBV28 and TRBJ2-7; possibly TRBD2 for D (5 bases). Germline V gene data show CDR1 as MDHEN and CDR2 as SYDVKM. The CDR3 is 13 residues long. Deletions cut 5 bases from V and 6 bases from J, with 14 bases between. DNA of the CDR3: TGTGCCAGCAGTCGGCTAGCTTTAGGCGAGCAGTACTTC. Protein product: CASSRLALGEQYF.

In this sample, this clonotype turned up a few times. The gene calls are TRBV15 and TRBJ2-7; the match to TRBD2 covers 8 bases. CDR3 length: 15 residues. Trimming cost V 3 bases and J 4 bases; bases outside gene matches: 8. Germline loops: CDR1 LNHNV, CDR2 YYDKDF (reference sequence). DNA of the CDR3: TGTGCCACCAGCAGGACCGGGGGGGGAAGGTACGAGCAGTACTTC. It codes for CATSRTGGGRYEQYF. Full variable domain (missing parts from reference TRBV15 and TRBJ2-7): DAMVIQNPRYQVTQFGKPVTLSCSQTLNHNVMYWYQQKSSQAPKLLFHYYDKDFNNEADTPDNFQSRRPNTSFCFLDIRSPGLGDTAMYLCATSRTGGGRYEQYFGPGTRLTVT.

This clonotype was observed at least ten times. The chain is built from TRBV27 and TRBJ2-5; no definite D call. The CDR3 is 16 residues long. CDR1 is MNHEY, CDR2 SMNVEV, per germline (reference sequence). Trimming took off 3 bases at V and 1 base at J, with 15 bases between the two ends. The DNA of the CDR3 is TGTGCCAGCAGTTTCTTGCCTAAGACCACCCAAGAGACCCAGTACTTC. Amino acid sequence: CASSFLPKTTQETQYF.

This clonotype was seen at least ten times. The chain has TRBV2 and TRBJ2-6, with 7 bases aligning to TRBD1. The CDR3 is 15 residues long. Trimming removed 7 bases from V and 2 bases from J; junction bases left unmatched: 5. From germline, CDR1 is SNHLY and CDR2 FYNNEI. The CDR3, as DNA: TGTGCCAGCAAGAACGACAGGGCTGGGGCCAACGTCCTGACTTTC. Amino acids: CASKNDRAGANVLTF.

In this sample, this clonotype turned up a few times. J is TRBJ2-7 and V is TRBV11-2; 16 nucleotides agree with TRBD2. This CDR3 has 18 residues. Unmatched junction bases numbered 9, after V lost 2 bases and J lost 5 bases. Germline V lookup: CDR1 SGHAT, CDR2 FQNNGV. Here the CDR3 reads CASSLLPGTSGRANEQYF. In DNA, the CDR3 is TGTGCCAGCAGCTTATTACCTGGGACTAGCGGGAGGGCCAACGAGCAGTACTTC.